The subject of this entry is one T cell receptor (beta chain). Its target is not known. In germline, CDR1 is SGHRS, CDR2 YFSETQ. The CDR3 is 17 residues long. J gave up 6 bases and V 0 bases, and 9 bases lay outside the gene matches. Following extraction, RNA underwent reverse transcription to cDNA, which served as the sequencing template. Sequencing was performed with immunoSEQ multiplex PCR; in TCRdb, only in-frame clones are kept and a portion is missing. The data hold about 160,000 clones, with 65% observed a single time. This entry belongs to a study of CD8+ T cells in alopecia areata. Findings and caveats of the study: It was observed that many expanded lesional clones persisted in scalp and blood during tofacitinib. The study found tofacitinib significantly decreased scalp clonality and expanded CD8+ clones among the top 100.

Treatment defined: oral pan-JAK inhibitor, 5-10 mg twice daily. The specimen was CD4+ T cells sorted from blood, collected at week 4, from a patient treated with tofacitinib. This sequence was found in a human donor with alopecia areata. V and J are TRBV5-1 and TRBJ2-1; 10 nucleotides agree with TRBD2. In DNA form, the CDR3 reads TGCGCCAGCAGCTTGGTATTTACTAGCGGGGAATTCAATGAGCAGTTCTTC. Residues: CASSLVFTSGEFNEQFF.